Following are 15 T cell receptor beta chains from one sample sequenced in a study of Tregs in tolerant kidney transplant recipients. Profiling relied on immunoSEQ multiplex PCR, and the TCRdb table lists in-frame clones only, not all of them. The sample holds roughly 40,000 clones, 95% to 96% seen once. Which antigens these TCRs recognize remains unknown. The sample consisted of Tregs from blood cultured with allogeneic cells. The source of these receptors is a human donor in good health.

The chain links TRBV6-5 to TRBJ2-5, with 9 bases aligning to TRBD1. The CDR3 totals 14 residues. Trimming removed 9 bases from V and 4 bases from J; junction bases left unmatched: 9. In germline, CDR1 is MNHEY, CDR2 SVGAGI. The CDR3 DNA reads TGTGCCAGTCGCCGGGACAGGGTGGTAGAGACCCAGTACTTC. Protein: CASRRDRVVETQYF.

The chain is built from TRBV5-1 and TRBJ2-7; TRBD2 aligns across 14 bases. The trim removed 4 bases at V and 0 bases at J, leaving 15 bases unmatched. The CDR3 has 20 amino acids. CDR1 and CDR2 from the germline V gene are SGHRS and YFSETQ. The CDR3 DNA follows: TGCGCCAGCAGCCGGCTAGGGACTAGCGGGGGCGACAATTACTCCTACGAGCAGTACTTC. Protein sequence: CASSRLGTSGGDNYSYEQYF.

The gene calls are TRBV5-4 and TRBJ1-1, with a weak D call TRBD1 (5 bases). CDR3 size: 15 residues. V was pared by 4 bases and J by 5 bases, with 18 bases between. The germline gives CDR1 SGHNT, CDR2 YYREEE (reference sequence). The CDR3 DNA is TGTGCCAGCAGCCCCGCAGCGGAGGGGTCAACTGAAGCTTTCTTT. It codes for CASSPAAEGSTEAFF.

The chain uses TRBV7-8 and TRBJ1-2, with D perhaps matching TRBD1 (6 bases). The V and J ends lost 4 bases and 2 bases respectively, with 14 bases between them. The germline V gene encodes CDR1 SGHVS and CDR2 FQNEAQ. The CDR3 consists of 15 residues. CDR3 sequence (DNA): TGTGCCAGCAGCTCACAGGGAGGCCCCAACTATGGCTACACCTTC. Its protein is CASSSQGGPNYGYTF.

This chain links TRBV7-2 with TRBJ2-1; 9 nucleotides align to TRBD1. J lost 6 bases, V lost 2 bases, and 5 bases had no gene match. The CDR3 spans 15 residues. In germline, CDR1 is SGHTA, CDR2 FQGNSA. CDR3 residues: CASSLWDRATNEQFF. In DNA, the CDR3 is TGTGCCAGCAGCTTATGGGACAGGGCGACCAATGAGCAGTTCTTC.

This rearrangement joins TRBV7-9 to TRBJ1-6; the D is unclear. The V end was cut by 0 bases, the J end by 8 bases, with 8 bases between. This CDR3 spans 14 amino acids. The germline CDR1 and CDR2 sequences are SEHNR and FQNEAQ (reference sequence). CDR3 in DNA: TGTGCCAGCAGCTTAGCTCAGATGCATTCACCCCTCCACTTT. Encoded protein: CASSLAQMHSPLHF.

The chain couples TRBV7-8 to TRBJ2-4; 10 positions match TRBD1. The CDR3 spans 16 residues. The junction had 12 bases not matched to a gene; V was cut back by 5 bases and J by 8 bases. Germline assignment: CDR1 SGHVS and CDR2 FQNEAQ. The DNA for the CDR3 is TGTGCCAGCAGCCCGCCCGACAGGGGGCCTGGGGACATTCAGTACTTC. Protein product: CASSPPDRGPGDIQYF.

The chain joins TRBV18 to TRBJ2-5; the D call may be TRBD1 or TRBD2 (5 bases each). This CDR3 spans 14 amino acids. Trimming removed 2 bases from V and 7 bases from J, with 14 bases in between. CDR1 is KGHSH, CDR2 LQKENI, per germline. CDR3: CASSPGDGTGTQYF. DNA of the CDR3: TGTGCCAGCTCACCAGGGGACGGTACGGGGACCCAGTACTTC.

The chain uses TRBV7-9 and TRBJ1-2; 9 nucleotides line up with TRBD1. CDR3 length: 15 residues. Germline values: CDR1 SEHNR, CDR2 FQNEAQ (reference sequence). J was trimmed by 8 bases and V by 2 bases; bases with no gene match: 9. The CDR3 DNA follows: TGTGCCAGCAGCTTATTTGGACAGGGGTCGCGGGGCTACACCTTC. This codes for CASSLFGQGSRGYTF.

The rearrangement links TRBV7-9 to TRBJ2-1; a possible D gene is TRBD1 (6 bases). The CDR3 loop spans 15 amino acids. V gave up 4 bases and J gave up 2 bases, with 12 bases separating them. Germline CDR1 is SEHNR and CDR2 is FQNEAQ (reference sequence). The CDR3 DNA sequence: TGTGCCAGCAGCTCCCTCCGACAGGCCTACAATGAGCAGTTCTTC. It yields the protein CASSSLRQAYNEQFF.

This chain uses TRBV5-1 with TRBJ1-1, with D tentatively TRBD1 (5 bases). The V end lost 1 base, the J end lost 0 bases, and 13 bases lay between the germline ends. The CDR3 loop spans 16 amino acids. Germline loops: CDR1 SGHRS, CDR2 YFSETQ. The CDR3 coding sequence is TGCGCCAGCAGCTTGCGGCTAGGGGCGATGAACACTGAAGCTTTCTTT. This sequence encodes CASSLRLGAMNTEAFF.

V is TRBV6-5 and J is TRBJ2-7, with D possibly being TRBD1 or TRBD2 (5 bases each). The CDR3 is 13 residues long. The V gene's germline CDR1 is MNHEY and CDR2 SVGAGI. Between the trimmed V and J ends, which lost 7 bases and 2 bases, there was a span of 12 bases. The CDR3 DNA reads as TGTGCCAGCACCAGGGACGGAACCTACGAGCAGTACTTC. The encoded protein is CASTRDGTYEQYF.

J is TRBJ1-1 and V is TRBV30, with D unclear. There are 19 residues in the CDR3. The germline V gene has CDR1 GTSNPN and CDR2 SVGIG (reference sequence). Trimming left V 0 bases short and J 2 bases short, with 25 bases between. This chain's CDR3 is CAWSVLGSSNPKPNTEAFF. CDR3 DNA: TGTGCCTGGAGTGTACTAGGCAGCTCGAACCCCAAACCAAACACTGAAGCTTTCTTT.

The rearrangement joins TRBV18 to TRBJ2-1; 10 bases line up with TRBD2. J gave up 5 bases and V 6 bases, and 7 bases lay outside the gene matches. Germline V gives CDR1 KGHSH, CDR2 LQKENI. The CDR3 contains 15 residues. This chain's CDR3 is CASSVLAGTNNEQFF. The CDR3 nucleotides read TGTGCCAGCTCTGTACTAGCGGGAACAAACAATGAGCAGTTCTTC.

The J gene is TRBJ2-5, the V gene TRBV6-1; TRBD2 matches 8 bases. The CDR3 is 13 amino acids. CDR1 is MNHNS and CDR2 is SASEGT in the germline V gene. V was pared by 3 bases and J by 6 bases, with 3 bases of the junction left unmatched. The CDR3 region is CASSERGEQTQYF. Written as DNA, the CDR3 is TGTGCCAGCAGTGAGCGGGGGGAGCAGACCCAGTACTTC.